The 28 T cell receptor beta chains below were found in one sample sequenced in a study of tumor-infiltrating lymphocytes in primary liver carcinoma. Unsorted whole blood supplied the blood RNA, and germline DNA was isolated too. Total RNA amounting to around 450 ng was the source from which TCR beta cDNA was made with a constant-region primer. Libraries covering TCR beta were generated through three nested multiplex PCR rounds (using a slightly modified ARM-PCR). Both of the initial two PCR rounds ran for nine to eleven cycles and employed TRBV1-TRBV30 forward primers alongside a C-beta reverse primer. Using its own MiXCR run on the multiplex PCR reads, TCRdb lists one record per CDR3 protein. The repertoire includes about 320,000 distinct CDR3 sequences, 65% of them detected once, and approximately 9% sits in the top ten. Sequencing was performed on peripheral blood. These receptors were taken from a man in his forties with primary liver carcinoma and hepatitis B virus infection.

Details on this clonotype: A much larger clone lies one base from this, so it may be a read error. The gene calls are TRBV10-1 and TRBJ2-5; the D is unclear. The CDR3 length is 15 residues. Germline lookup yields CDR1 WNHNN and CDR2 SYGVQD (reference sequence). V shed 4 bases and J shed 4 bases, with 16 bases lying between them. The CDR3 loop reads CASSGDNLGGETQYF. The CDR3 DNA sequence: TGCGCCAGCAGTGGAGACAACCTGGGTGGAGAGACCCAGTACTTC.

Of note for this clonotype: At one end, the junction sequence differs from germline, possibly due to a read error. The rearrangement uses TRBV6-5 and TRBJ1-1; a weak D match, TRBD1 (5 bases). The germline V gene encodes CDR1 MNHEY and CDR2 SVGAGI. The length of the CDR3 is 13 residues. The CDR3 here is CASTYQGLDEAFF. The CDR3 bases are TGTGCCAGCACTTACCAGGGCTTGGATGAAGCTTTCTTT.

Turning to this clonotype: Compared with germline, one end of the junction differs, possibly owing to a read error. This chain connects TRBV20-1 to TRBJ2-1; tentative D call: TRBD1 (6 bases). The CDR3 is 13 amino acids. Germline CDR1 is DFQATT and CDR2 is SNEGSKA (reference sequence). CDR3 amino acids: CSARPDSDNGQFF. The DNA for the CDR3 is TGCAGTGCTAGACCGGACAGCGACAATGGGCAGTTCTTC.

A remark on this clonotype: A read error may be the cause here, since a much bigger clone is one base away. The V gene is TRBV6-2 or TRBV6-3, the J gene TRBJ2-5; no clear D gene. V was cut by 6 bases and J by 5 bases, with 13 bases left in between. The germline gives CDR1 MNHEY, CDR2 SVGEGT. The CDR3 has 13 amino acids. The CDR3 sequence: CASRETRMETQYF. The DNA for the CDR3 is TGTGCCAGCAGAGAAACAAGGATGGAGACCCAGTACTTC.

J is TRBJ2-7 and V is TRBV12-3 or TRBV12-4; D remains unclear. Trimming took off 6 bases at V and 2 bases at J, with 5 bases between the two ends. The CDR3 runs 11 residues. CDR3 amino acids: CASSKTYEQYF. The CDR3 bases are TGTGCCAGCAGCAAAACCTACGAGCAGTACTTC.

This clonotype was observed a few times. An end of the junction differs from the germline gene, which may be a read error. This chain joins TRBV12-3 or TRBV12-4 and TRBJ1-3; D gene unclear. CDR3 size: 16 residues. CDR3 coding DNA: TGTGCCAGCAGTCCTGTCCAGGCCTCCTCTGGAAACGCCATATATTTT. Translating gives CASSPVQASSGNAIYF.

This clonotype was found a few times. The chain joins TRBV6-1 to TRBJ1-5; TRBD1 is a possible D gene (6 bases). Germline V gene lookup returns CDR1 MNHNS and CDR2 SASEGT. Deletions cut 8 bases from V and 3 bases from J, with 11 bases between. The CDR3 consists of 13 residues. The CDR3 DNA reads as TGTGCCAGCGGCCGACAGGTCAATCAGCCCCAGCATTTT. It yields the protein CASGRQVNQPQHF.

In regard to this clonotype: Just one base apart from a much larger clone, this may be a read error. The chain links TRBV6-2 or TRBV6-3 to TRBJ1-1, with D possibly matching TRBD1 (6 bases). Germline loops: CDR1 MNHEY, CDR2 SVGEGT. This CDR3 comprises 15 residues. CDR3 sequence: CAGRGYDRLNTEAFF. Written as DNA, the CDR3 is TGTGCCGGCAGGGGATACGACAGACTGAACACTGAAGCTTTCTTT.

In this sample, this clonotype turned up a few times. The chain employs TRBV5-4 and TRBJ2-3; 7 nucleotides match TRBD1. CDR1 SGHNT and CDR2 YYREEE come from the germline V gene (reference sequence). J was trimmed by 2 bases and V by 2 bases; bases with no gene match: 5. This CDR3 is built from 15 residues. CDR3 sequence: CASSFLQGVTDTQYF. The CDR3 bases are TGTGCCAGCAGCTTCCTTCAGGGGGTCACAGATACGCAGTATTTT. The whole variable domain, filled in from reference TRBV5-4 and TRBJ2-3, reads ETGVTQSPTHLIKTRGQQVTLRCSSQSGHNTVSWYQQALGQGPQFIFQYYREEENGRGNFPPRFSGLQFPNYSSELNVNALELDDSALYLCASSFLQGVTDTQYFGPGTRLTVL.

For this clonotype: Being one base from a much bigger clone, this may be a read error. Here the CDR3 omits its conserved ending phenylalanine or tryptophan, so a read error is the likely source. The chain recombines TRBV6-5 with TRBJ2-3; TRBD2 agrees at 7 bases. Germline CDR1 reads MNHEY; CDR2 reads SVGAGI. This CDR3 has 15 amino acids. V was pared by 0 bases and J by 6 bases, with 6 bases of the junction left unmatched. CDR3 nucleotides: TGTGCCAGCAGTTACTCGGGGAGGGAATGGGATACGCAGTATCTT. It specifies CASSYSGREWDTQYL.

Concerning this clonotype: A much larger clonotype is one base distant, so this may be a read error. CDR3 sequence: CASNLGWRGVGTGELFF. In DNA, the CDR3 is TGTGCCAGCAATTTAGGGTGGAGAGGGGTGGGCACCGGGGAGCTGTTTTTT. The chain is built from TRBV12-3 or TRBV12-4 and TRBJ2-2; TRBD1 or TRBD2 may be the D gene (5 bases each). CDR3 length: 17 residues.

As for this clonotype: A much larger clone is a single base away; this may be a read error. The rearrangement uses TRBV6-5 and TRBJ2-1, with a possible D match to TRBD2 (6 bases). This CDR3 comprises 15 residues. CDR1 and CDR2 (germline): MNHEY, SVGAGI. CDR3 nucleotide sequence: TGTGCCAGCAGTATGACTAGGCCAATTTACAGTGAGCAGTTCTTC. Residues: CASSMTRPIYSEQFF.

Concerning this clonotype itself: A much larger clone lies a single base off, so this may be a read error. V gene TRBV6-5 combines with J gene TRBJ1-1; D is uncertain. CDR3 length: 13 residues. The germline CDR1 and CDR2 sequences are MNHEY and SVGAGI. V gave up 10 bases and J gave up 0 bases, with 12 bases separating them. The CDR3 DNA reads TGTGCCAACAGCCCCTCGGTGAACACTGAAGCTTTCTTT. Amino acids: CANSPSVNTEAFF.

Notes on this clonotype: This may stem from a read error, because a much larger clone lies one nucleotide away. This CDR3 fails to terminate in the conserved phenylalanine or tryptophan, so it likely reflects a read error. The DNA is omitted, as the CDR3 cannot be located on it reliably, and the CDR3 follows TCRdb's listing. The chain recombines TRBV5-6 with TRBJ2-1; the table's D call, TRBD2, has no DNA check behind it. The germline gives CDR1 SGHDT, CDR2 YYEEEE. The CDR3 extends over 11 residues, inclusive of both ends. The CDR3 reads CASSQGPQRFI.

This clonotype has just a few counts. J is TRBJ2-1 and V is TRBV30, with a weak D call TRBD2 (6 bases). CDR1 GTSNPN and CDR2 SVGIG come from the germline V gene (reference sequence). V gave up 8 bases and J gave up 0 bases, with 11 bases separating them. The CDR3 has 13 residues. CDR3 nucleotides: TGTGCCGCCCCCGGGAGCTCCTACAATGAGCAGTTCTTC. This translates into CAAPGSSYNEQFF.

As concerns this clonotype: A read error may produce the germline difference seen at one junction end. The chain recombines TRBV5-4 with TRBJ2-7; D is ambiguous. The CDR3 has 13 residues. Germline CDR1 reads SGHNT; CDR2 reads YYREEE (reference sequence). The DNA of the CDR3 is TGTGCCAACAGCCTCGATTCTCTCGGCGAGCAGTACTTC. Its protein product is CANSLDSLGEQYF.

In the case of this clonotype: A much more abundant neighbour one base away suggests this may be a read error. This CDR3 fails to terminate in the conserved phenylalanine or tryptophan, so it likely reflects a read error. V is TRBV4-1 and J is TRBJ1-2; D possibly corresponds to TRBD1 (5 bases). CDR1 and CDR2 (germline): MGHRA, YSYEKL. Deletions cut 3 bases from V and 5 bases from J, with 13 bases between. The CDR3 has 14 residues. CDR3 DNA: TGCGCCAGCAGCCAGGCCGGGGACGGATATGGCTACACCTAC. It translates to CASSQAGDGYGYTY.

This clonotype was recorded many times. This chain uses TRBV11-2 with TRBJ2-7; D may be TRBD1 (6 bases). Germline CDR1 reads SGHAT; CDR2 reads FQNNGV. V shed 2 bases and J shed 9 bases, with 23 bases lying between them. The CDR3 loop spans 16 amino acids. The CDR3 DNA reads TGTGCCAGCAGCTTAATGCGGAGCGAACCGGGCAGGGGGCAGTACTTC. It yields the protein CASSLMRSEPGRGQYF.

This clonotype was counted ten times or more. The chain employs TRBV12-3 or TRBV12-4 and TRBJ2-4, with D perhaps TRBD1 (5 bases). The CDR3 runs to 13 residues. Deletions cut 2 bases from V and 7 bases from J, with 9 bases between. The CDR3 sequence is CASSLSSGNIQYF. The CDR3, as DNA: TGTGCCAGCAGTTTATCATCAGGGAACATTCAGTACTTC.

With regard to this clonotype: An end of the junction differs from the germline gene, which may be a read error. The chain is built from TRBV11-2 and TRBJ2-1; tentatively, D is TRBD2 (6 bases). The length of the CDR3 is 15 residues. The germline gives CDR1 SGHAT, CDR2 FQNNGV. CDR3 loop: CASSSVSGEGSEQFF. The DNA of the CDR3 is TGTGCCAGCAGCTCAGTGTCGGGGGAAGGTAGTGAGCAGTTTTTC.

By share, this clonotype counts as medium-sized. This chain uses TRBV29-1 with TRBJ1-4; 7 bases agree with TRBD1. The trim removed 7 bases at V and 8 bases at J, leaving 10 bases unmatched. Per the germline V gene, CDR1 is SQVTM and CDR2 is ANQGSEA. CDR3 length: 13 residues. CDR3 nucleotide sequence: TGCAGCGCCAGCGTTCAGGGGGGAGAAAAACTGTTTTTT. This codes for CSASVQGGEKLFF.

The chain is built from TRBV5-4 and TRBJ2-7; D unclear. The V gene's germline CDR1 is SGHNT and CDR2 YYREEE (reference sequence). V lost 0 bases to trimming and J lost 2 bases, with 6 bases between them. This CDR3 has 13 amino acids. As DNA, the CDR3 is TGTGCCAGCAGCTTGGAGGTGACCTACGAGCAGTACTTC. This gives the protein CASSLEVTYEQYF.

Notes on this clonotype: At one end, the junction sequence differs from germline, possibly due to a read error. The V call is TRBV10-3, the J call TRBJ2-5; unclear D gene. There are 13 residues in the CDR3. Per germline, CDR1 ENHRY and CDR2 SYGVKD. The CDR3 DNA reads TGTACCATCCGTAAGGGTCTCCAAGAGACCCAGTACTTC. The encoded protein is CTIRKGLQETQYF.

In the case of this clonotype: Germline and junction disagree at one end, which may indicate a read error. V usage is TRBV6-1 and J usage is TRBJ2-5; either TRBD1 or TRBD2 may fit D (5 bases each). CDR1 is MNHNS and CDR2 is SASEGT in the germline V gene. The length of the CDR3 is 15 residues. DNA of the CDR3: TGTGTCAGCAGTCCGTCATGGGGGACCCAAGAGACCCAGTACTTC. It is translated as CVSSPSWGTQETQYF.

About this clonotype itself: This may stem from a read error, because a much larger clone lies one nucleotide away. The chain uses TRBV28 and TRBJ1-5, with D unclear. Looked up from germline, CDR1 is MDHEN and CDR2 is SYDVKM. Between the trimmed V and J ends, which lost 4 bases and 4 bases, there was a span of 17 bases. The CDR3 runs 16 residues. CDR3 DNA: TGTGCCAGCAGTTATAGCCCCAATTTATTAAATCAGCCCCAGCATTTT. Translation gives CASSYSPNLLNQPQHF. The complete variable domain, with remaining parts taken from reference TRBV28 and TRBJ1-5, reads DVKVTQSSRYLVKRTGEKVFLECVQDMDHENMFWYRQDPGLGLRLIYFSYDVKMKEKGDIPEGYSVSREKKERFSLILESASTNQTSMYLCASSYSPNLLNQPQHFGDGTRLSIL.

The chain combines TRBV10-1 with TRBJ2-3, with D tentatively TRBD1 (6 bases). The germline V gene has CDR1 WNHNN and CDR2 SYGVQD (reference sequence). V dropped 6 bases and J dropped 3 bases, with 16 bases sitting between them. The CDR3 consists of 15 residues. The chain's CDR3 is CASSGTGSSTDTQYF. The CDR3 DNA sequence: TGCGCCAGCAGCGGAACAGGGAGTTCTACAGATACGCAGTATTTT.

The sample holds one count of this clonotype. Being one base from a much bigger clone, this may be a read error. This chain joins TRBV5-1 and TRBJ2-5, with 7 bases matching TRBD2. This CDR3 spans 13 amino acids. CDR1 is SGHRS and CDR2 is YFSETQ in the germline V gene. This CDR3 is CVSSLGSGETQYF. The DNA for the CDR3 is TGCGTCAGCAGCTTGGGTAGCGGGGAGACCCAGTACTTC.

The J gene is TRBJ2-2, the V gene TRBV12-3 or TRBV12-4; D is perhaps TRBD2 (7 bases). The CDR3 runs to 15 residues. V was shortened by 6 bases and J by 1 base, with 12 bases between the two germline ends. The DNA for the CDR3 is TGTGCCAGCAGAAGGGGGGAGGGGAACACCGGGGAGCTGTTTTTT. Translated, it gives CASRRGEGNTGELFF.